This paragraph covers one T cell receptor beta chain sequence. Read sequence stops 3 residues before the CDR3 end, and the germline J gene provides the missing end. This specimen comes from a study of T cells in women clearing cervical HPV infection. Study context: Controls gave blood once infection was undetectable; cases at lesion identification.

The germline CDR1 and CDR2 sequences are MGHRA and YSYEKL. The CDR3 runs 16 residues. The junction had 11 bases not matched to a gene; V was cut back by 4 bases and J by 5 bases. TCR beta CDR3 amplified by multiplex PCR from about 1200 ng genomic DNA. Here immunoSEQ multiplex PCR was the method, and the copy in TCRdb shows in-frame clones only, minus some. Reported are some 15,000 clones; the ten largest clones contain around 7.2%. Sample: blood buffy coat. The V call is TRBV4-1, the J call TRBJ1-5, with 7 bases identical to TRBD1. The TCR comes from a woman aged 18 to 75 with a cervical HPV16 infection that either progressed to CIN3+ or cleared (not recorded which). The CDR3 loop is CASSPTGAGGHQPQHF. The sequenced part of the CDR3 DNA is TGCGCCAGCAGCCCCACTGGGGCAGGGGGACATCAGCCC.